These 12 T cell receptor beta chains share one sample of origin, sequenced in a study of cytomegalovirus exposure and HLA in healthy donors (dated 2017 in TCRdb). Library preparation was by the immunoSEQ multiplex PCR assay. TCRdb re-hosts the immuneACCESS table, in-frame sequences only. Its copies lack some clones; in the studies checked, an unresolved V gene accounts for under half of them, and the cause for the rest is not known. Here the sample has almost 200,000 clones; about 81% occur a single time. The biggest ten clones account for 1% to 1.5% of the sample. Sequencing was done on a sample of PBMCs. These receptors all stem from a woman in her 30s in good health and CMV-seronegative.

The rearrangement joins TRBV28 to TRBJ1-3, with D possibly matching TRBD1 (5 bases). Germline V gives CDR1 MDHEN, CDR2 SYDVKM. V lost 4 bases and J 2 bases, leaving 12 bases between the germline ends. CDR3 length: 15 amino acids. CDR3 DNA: TGTGCCAGCAGTTCGGACCCAGGGACTGGAAACACCATATATTTT. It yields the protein CASSSDPGTGNTIYF.

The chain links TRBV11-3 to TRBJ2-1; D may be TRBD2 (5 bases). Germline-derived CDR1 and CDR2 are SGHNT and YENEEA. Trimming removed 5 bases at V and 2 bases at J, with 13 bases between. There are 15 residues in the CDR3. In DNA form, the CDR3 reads TGTGCCAGCAGCCCAGGACTTTCCCCCTACAATGAGCAGTTCTTC. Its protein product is CASSPGLSPYNEQFF.

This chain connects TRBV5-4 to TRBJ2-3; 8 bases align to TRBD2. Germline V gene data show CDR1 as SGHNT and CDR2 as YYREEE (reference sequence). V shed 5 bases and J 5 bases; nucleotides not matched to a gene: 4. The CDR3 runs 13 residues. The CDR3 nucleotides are TGTGCCAGCAGTGGGCTAGCGGGAGATACGCAGTATTTT. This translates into CASSGLAGDTQYF.

The CDR3 region is CASYAGRLRTDTQYF. The DNA of the CDR3 is TGTGCCAGCTACGCCGGGAGACTCCGCACAGATACGCAGTATTTT. The chain employs TRBV2 and TRBJ2-3, with a possible D match to TRBD2 (6 bases). Trimming stripped 8 bases from V and 1 base from J, with 16 bases between. CDR1 is SNHLY, CDR2 FYNNEI, per germline. The CDR3 runs to 15 residues.

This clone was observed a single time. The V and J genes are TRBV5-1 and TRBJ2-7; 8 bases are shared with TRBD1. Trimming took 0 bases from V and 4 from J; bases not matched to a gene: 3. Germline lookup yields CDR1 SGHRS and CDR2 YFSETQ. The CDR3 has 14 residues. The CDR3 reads CASSLEQGVYEQYF. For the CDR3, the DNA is TGCGCCAGCAGCTTGGAACAGGGGGTTTACGAGCAGTACTTC.

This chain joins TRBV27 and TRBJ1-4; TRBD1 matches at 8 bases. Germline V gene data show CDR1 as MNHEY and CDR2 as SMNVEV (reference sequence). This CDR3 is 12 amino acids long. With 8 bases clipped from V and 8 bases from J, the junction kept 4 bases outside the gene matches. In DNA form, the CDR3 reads TGTGCCAGCGGACAGGGATTCGAAAAACTGTTTTTT. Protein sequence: CASGQGFEKLFF.

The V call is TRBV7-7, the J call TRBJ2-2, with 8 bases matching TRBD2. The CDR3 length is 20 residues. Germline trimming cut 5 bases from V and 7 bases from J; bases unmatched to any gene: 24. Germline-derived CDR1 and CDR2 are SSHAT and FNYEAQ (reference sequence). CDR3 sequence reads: CASSEKWGTGGRFFGGELFF. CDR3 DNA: TGTGCCAGCAGCGAAAAGTGGGGCACGGGAGGGCGTTTTTTCGGCGGGGAGCTGTTTTTT.

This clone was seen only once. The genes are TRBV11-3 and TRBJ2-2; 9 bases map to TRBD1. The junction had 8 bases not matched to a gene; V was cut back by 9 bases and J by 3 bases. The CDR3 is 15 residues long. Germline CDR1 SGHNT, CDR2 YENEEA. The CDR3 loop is CARGMGQGYTGELFF. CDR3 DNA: TGTGCCAGGGGTATGGGACAGGGATACACCGGGGAGCTGTTTTTT.

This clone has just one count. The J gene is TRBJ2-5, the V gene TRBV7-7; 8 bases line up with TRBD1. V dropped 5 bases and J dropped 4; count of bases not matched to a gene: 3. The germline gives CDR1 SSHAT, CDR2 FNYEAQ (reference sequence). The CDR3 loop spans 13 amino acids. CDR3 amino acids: CASSPGTGETQYF. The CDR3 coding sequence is TGTGCCAGCAGCCCCGGGACAGGAGAGACCCAGTACTTC. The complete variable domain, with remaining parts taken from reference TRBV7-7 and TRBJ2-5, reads GAGVSQSPRYKVTKRGQDVTLRCDPISSHATLYWYQQALGQGPEFLTYFNYEAQPDKSGLPSDRFSAERPEGSISTLTIQRTEQRDSAMYRCASSPGTGETQYFGPGTRLLVL.

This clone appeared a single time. This CDR3 is CASSEEGAPNQPQHF. CDR3 DNA sequence: TGTGCCAGCAGTGAAGAGGGGGCTCCCAATCAGCCCCAGCATTTT. This chain links TRBV6-1 with TRBJ1-5; TRBD1 matches 7 bases. The V and J ends lost 1 base and 3 bases, in that order; junction bases with no gene match: 3. The CDR3 loop spans 15 amino acids. Germline CDR1 reads MNHNS; CDR2 reads SASEGT.

CDR3: CSVVARGHEQYF. DNA of the CDR3: TGCAGCGTTGTCGCCAGGGGCCACGAGCAGTACTTC. The chain has TRBV29-1 and TRBJ2-7; D perhaps matches TRBD1 (6 bases). The CDR3 totals 12 residues. Germline loops: CDR1 SQVTM, CDR2 ANQGSEA. Between the trimmed V and J ends, which lost 4 bases and 5 bases, there was a span of 12 bases.

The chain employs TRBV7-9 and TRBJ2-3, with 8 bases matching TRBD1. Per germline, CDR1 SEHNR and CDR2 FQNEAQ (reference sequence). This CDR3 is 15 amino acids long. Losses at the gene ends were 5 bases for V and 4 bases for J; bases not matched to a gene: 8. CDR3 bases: TGTGCCAGCAGCCCCGACAGGGGAGAGGCAGATACGCAGTATTTT. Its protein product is CASSPDRGEADTQYF.